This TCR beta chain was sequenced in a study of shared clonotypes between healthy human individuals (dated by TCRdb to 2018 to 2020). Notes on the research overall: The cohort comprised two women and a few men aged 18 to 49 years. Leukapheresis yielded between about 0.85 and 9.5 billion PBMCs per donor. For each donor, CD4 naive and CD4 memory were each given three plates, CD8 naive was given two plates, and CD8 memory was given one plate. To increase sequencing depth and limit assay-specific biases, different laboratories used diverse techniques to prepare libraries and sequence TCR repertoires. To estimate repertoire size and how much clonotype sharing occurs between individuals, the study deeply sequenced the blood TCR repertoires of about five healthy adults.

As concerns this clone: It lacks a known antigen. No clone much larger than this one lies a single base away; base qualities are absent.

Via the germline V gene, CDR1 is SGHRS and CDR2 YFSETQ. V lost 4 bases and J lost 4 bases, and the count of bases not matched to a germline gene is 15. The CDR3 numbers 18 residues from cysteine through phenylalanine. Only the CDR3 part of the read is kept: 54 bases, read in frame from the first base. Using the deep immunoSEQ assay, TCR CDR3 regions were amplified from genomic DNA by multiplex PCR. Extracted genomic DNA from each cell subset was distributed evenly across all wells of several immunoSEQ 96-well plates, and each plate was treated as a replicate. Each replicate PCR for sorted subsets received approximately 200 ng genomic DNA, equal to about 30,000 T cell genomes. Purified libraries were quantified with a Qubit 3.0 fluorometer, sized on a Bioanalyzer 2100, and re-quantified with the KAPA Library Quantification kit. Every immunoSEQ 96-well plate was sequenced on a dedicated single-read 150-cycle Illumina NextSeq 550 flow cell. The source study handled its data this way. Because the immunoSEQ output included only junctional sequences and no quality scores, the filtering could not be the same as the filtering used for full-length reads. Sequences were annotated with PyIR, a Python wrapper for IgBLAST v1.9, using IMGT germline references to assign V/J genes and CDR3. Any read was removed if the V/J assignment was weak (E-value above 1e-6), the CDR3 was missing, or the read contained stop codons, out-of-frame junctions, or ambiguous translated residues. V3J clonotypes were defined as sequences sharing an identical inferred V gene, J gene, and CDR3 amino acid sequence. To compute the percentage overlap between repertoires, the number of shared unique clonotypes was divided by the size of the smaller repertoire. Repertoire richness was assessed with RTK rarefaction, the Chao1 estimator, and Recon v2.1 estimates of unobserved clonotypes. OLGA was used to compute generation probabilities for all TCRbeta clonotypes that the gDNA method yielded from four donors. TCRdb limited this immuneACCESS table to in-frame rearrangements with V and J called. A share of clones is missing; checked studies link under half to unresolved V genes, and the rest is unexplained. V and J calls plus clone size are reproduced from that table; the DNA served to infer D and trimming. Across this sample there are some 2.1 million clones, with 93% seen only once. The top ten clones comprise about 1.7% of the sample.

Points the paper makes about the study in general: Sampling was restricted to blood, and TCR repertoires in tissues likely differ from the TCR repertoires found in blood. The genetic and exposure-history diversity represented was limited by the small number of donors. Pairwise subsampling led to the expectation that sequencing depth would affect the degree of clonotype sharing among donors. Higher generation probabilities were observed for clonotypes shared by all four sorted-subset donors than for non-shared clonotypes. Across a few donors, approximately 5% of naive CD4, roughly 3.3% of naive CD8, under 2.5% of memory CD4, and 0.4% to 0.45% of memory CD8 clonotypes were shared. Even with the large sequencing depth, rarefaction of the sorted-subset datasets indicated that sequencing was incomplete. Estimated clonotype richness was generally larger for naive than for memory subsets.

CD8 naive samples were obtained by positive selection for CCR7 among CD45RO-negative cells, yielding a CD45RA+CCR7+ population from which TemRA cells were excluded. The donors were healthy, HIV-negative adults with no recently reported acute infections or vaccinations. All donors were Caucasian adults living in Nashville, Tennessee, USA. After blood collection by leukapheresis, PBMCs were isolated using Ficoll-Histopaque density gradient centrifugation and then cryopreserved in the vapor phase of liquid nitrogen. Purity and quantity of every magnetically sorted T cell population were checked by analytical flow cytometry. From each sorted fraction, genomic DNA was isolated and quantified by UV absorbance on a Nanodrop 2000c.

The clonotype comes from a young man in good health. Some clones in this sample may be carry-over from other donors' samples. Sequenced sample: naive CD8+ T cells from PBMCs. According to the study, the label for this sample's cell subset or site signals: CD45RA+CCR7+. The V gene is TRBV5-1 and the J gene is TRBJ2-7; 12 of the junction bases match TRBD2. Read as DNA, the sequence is TGCGCCAGCAGCGGATCGCTAGCGGGAGGGCCGCGGGCTTACGAGCAGTACTTC. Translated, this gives CASSGSLAGGPRAYEQYF.